This T cell receptor (beta chain) was observed in a study of blood T cell repertoires in COVID-19. Original analysis: Cell counts per sample came from amplifying reference gene primers. Data came from immunoSEQ multiplex PCR; TCRdb stores just in-frame clones and leaves some out. Clonal size and the V and J genes are those of that table, whereas D and trimming came from the DNA. The sample comprises 140,000 or so clones, approximately 80% of which are singletons, and about 6.1% rests with the top ten. The V gene's germline CDR1 is SGHNT and CDR2 YYREEE (reference sequence). The CDR3 extends over 15 amino acids. V was pared by 0 bases and J by 6 bases, with 2 bases of the junction left unmatched.

Sequences were obtained from PBMCs or T cells enriched from blood (not recorded which). V and J are TRBV5-4 and TRBJ2-2, with 10 bases fitting TRBD1. This TCR was sampled from a woman aged 35 to 49 who had recovered from COVID-19. The CDR3 loop reads CASSLGQGASGELFF. The CDR3 DNA reads as TGTGCCAGCAGCTTGGGACAGGGGGCGTCCGGGGAGCTGTTTTTT.